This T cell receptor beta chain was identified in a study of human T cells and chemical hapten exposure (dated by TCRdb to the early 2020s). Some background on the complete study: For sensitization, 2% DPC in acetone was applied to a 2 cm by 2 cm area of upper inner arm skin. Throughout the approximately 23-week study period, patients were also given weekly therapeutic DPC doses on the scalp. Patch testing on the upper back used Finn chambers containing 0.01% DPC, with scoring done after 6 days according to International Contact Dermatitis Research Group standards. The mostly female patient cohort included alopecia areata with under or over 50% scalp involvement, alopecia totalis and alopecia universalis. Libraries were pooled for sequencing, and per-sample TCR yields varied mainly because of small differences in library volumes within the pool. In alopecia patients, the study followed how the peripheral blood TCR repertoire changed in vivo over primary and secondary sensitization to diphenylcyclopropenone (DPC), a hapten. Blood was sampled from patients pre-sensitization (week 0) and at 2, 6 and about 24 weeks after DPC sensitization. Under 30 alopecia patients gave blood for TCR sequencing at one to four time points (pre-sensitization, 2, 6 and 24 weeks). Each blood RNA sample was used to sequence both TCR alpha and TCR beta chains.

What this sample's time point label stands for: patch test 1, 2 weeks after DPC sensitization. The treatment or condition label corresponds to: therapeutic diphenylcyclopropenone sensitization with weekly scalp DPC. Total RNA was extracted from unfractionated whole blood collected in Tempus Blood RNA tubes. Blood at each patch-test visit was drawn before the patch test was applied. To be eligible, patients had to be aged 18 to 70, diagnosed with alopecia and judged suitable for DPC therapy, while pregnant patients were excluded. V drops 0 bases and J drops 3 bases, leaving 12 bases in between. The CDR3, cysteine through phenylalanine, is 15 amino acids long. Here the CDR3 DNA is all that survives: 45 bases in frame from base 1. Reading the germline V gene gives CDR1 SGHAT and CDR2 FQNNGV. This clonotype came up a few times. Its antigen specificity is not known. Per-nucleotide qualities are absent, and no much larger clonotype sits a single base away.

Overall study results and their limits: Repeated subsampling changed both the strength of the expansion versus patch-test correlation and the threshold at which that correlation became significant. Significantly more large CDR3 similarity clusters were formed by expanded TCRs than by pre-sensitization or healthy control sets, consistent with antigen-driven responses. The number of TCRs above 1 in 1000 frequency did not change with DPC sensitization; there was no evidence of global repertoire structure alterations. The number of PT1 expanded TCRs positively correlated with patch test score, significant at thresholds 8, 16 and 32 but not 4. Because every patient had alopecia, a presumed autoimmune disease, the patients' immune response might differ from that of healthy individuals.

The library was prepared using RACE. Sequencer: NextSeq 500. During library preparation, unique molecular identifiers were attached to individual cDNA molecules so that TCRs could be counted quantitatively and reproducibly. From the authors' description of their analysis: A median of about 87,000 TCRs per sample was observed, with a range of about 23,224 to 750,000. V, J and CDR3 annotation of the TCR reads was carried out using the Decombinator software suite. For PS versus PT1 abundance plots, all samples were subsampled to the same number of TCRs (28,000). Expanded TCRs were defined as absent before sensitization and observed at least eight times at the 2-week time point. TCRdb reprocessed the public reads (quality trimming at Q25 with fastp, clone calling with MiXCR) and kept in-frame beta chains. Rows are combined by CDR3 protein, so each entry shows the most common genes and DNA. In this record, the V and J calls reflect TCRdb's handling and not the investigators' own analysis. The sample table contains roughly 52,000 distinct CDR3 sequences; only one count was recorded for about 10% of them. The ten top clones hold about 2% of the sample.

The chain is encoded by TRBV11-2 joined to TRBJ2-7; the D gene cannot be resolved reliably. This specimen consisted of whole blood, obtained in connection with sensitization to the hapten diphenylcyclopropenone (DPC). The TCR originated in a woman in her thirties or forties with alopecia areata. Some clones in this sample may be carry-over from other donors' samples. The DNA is TGTGCCAGCAGCTTAGATCCTACACTCAACTACGAGCAGTACTTC. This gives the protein CASSLDPTLNYEQYF.